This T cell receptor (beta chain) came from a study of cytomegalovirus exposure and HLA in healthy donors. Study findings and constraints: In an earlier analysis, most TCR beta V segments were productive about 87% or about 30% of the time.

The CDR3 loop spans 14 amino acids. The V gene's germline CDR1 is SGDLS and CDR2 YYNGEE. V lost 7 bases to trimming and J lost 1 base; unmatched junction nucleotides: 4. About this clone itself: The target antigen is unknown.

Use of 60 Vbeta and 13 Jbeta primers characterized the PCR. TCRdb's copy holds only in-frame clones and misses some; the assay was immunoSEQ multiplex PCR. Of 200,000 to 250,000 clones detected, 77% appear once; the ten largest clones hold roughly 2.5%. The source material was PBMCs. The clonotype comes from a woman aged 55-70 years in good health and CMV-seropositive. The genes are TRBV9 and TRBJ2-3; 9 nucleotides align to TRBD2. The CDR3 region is CASSAGGRTDTQYF. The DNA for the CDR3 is TGTGCCAGCTCAGCGGGGGGCCGCACAGATACGCAGTATTTT.